A selection of T cell receptor beta chains follows, all from one sample in a study of blood T cell repertoires in COVID-19. Clones were read by immunoSEQ multiplex PCR, and TCRdb kept only the in-frame ones, dropping some. The sample includes about 210,000 clones, approximately 82% of them seen just once. Sequenced sample: peripheral blood. The receptor source for this set is a man aged 50 or older with active or convalescent COVID-19. The CDR3 runs from the conserved cysteine through the conserved F or W. Fields, in order: J gene, clone size, D gene, CDR3 length, V gene, CDR3 protein, CDR3 DNA. D genes are given only for firm matches. Part of the rows lack a size; the others show once, few, many or a class for expanded clones.

J: TRBJ1-5; size: NA; D: NA; length: 15; V: TRBV19; CDR3: CASSILGGPNQPQHF; DNA: TGTGCCAGTAGTATCCTGGGGGGACCCAATCAGCCCCAGCATTTT
J: TRBJ1-1; size: NA; D: NA; length: 17; V: TRBV9; CDR3: CASSGVDLEGGDTEAFF; DNA: TGTGCCAGCAGCGGAGTGGACCTCGAAGGGGGGGACACTGAAGCTTTCTTT
J: TRBJ2-3; size: NA; D: NA; length: 17; V: TRBV5-4; CDR3: CASRQGARGSSTDTQYF; DNA: TGTGCCAGCAGACAAGGTGCCAGGGGATCTAGCACAGATACGCAGTATTTT
J: TRBJ2-7; size: NA; D: NA; length: 16; V: TRBV4-1; CDR3: CASSQEGLDGSYEQYF; DNA: TGCGCCAGCAGCCAAGAGGGGCTGGATGGATCCTACGAGCAGTACTTC
J: TRBJ1-1; size: NA; D: NA; length: 14; V: TRBV28; CDR3: CASTRLGPDTEAFF; DNA: TGTGCCAGCACTCGTCTGGGGCCTGACACTGAAGCTTTCTTT
J: TRBJ1-6; size: NA; D: NA; length: 17; V: TRBV4-3; CDR3: CASSQDAGSAYNSPLHF; DNA: TGCGCCAGCAGCCAAGACGCAGGGTCCGCCTATAATTCACCCCTCCACTTT
J: TRBJ2-7; size: NA; D: NA; length: 12; V: TRBV28; CDR3: CASNGITYEQYF; DNA: TGTGCCAGCAACGGGATCACCTACGAGCAGTACTTC
J: TRBJ2-7; size: NA; D: TRBD1; length: 14; V: TRBV3-1/TRBV3-2; CDR3: CASSQLGQGYEQYF; DNA: TGTGCCAGCAGCCAACTAGGACAGGGCTACGAGCAGTACTTC
J: TRBJ1-6; size: few; D: TRBD1; length: 20; V: TRBV24-1; CDR3: CATSDSSPYRDRDHNSPLHF; DNA: TGTGCCACCAGTGATTCCTCCCCCTACCGGGACAGGGACCATAATTCACCCCTCCACTTT
J: TRBJ1-1; size: NA; D: TRBD1; length: 15; V: TRBV5-1; CDR3: CASSKGSGGLTEAFF; DNA: TGCGCCAGCAGCAAAGGGTCAGGGGGCCTCACTGAAGCTTTCTTT
J: TRBJ1-2; size: NA; D: NA; length: 14; V: TRBV4-2; CDR3: CASSQGGANYGYTF; DNA: TGTGCCAGCAGCCAAGGGGGAGCTAACTATGGCTACACCTTC
J: TRBJ2-7; size: NA; D: TRBD1; length: 14; V: TRBV6-5; CDR3: CASRLGQGTYEQYF; DNA: TGTGCCAGCAGACTGGGACAGGGCACCTACGAGCAGTACTTC
J: TRBJ2-1; size: NA; D: TRBD1; length: 16; V: TRBV28; CDR3: CASSPRTGNSDNEQFF; DNA: TGTGCCAGCAGTCCCCGGACAGGGAATTCGGACAATGAGCAGTTCTTC
J: TRBJ1-6; size: NA; D: TRBD1; length: 14; V: TRBV5-6; CDR3: CASSLGTGLGTLHF; DNA: TGTGCCAGCAGCTTAGGGACAGGCCTTGGGACCCTCCACTTT
J: TRBJ1-1; size: NA; D: TRBD1; length: 15; V: TRBV2; CDR3: CASRPGQTLNTEAFF; DNA: TGTGCCAGCAGGCCGGGACAGACCCTGAACACTGAAGCTTTCTTT
J: TRBJ1-5; size: NA; D: TRBD1; length: 16; V: TRBV18; CDR3: CASSPATGGDHQPQHF; DNA: TGTGCCAGCTCACCTGCAACAGGGGGCGACCACCAGCCCCAGCATTTT
J: TRBJ2-3; size: NA; D: NA; length: 14; V: TRBV5-8; CDR3: CASSPGLGTDTQYF; DNA: TGTGCCAGCAGCCCGGGACTCGGCACAGATACGCAGTATTTT
J: TRBJ1-1; size: NA; D: NA; length: 17; V: TRBV15; CDR3: CATSTRGEGWANTEAFF; DNA: TGTGCCACCAGCACGAGGGGGGAGGGTTGGGCGAACACTGAAGCTTTCTTT
J: TRBJ1-1; size: few; D: NA; length: 17; V: TRBV4-2; CDR3: CASSQEGQGFMNTEAFF; DNA: TGTGCCAGCAGCCAAGAAGGGCAGGGTTTCATGAACACTGAAGCTTTCTTT
J: TRBJ1-2; size: NA; D: TRBD1; length: 15; V: TRBV9; CDR3: CASSVGGQINYGYTF; DNA: TGTGCCAGCAGCGTTGGGGGACAGATAAACTATGGCTACACCTTC
J: TRBJ2-5; size: once; D: TRBD2; length: 16; V: TRBV6-6; CDR3: CASSRNLAGTEETQYF; DNA: TGTGCCAGCAGTCGAAACCTAGCGGGGACCGAAGAGACCCAGTACTTC
J: TRBJ2-2; size: NA; D: TRBD1; length: 16; V: TRBV6-2/TRBV6-3; CDR3: CASSPPGQGRTGELFF; DNA: TGTGCCAGCAGTCCACCGGGACAGGGCCGCACCGGGGAGCTGTTTTTT
J: TRBJ2-3; size: NA; D: TRBD2; length: 12; V: TRBV30; CDR3: CAWSVRGGTQYF; DNA: TGTGCCTGGAGTGTACGGGGGGGCACTCAGTATTTT
J: TRBJ1-1; size: NA; D: NA; length: 11; V: TRBV28; CDR3: CASRAGYRAFF; DNA: TGTGCCAGCAGGGCAGGGTATAGGGCTTTCTTT
J: TRBJ1-4; size: NA; D: TRBD1; length: 16; V: TRBV15; CDR3: CATSRFLQGGDEKLFF; DNA: TGTGCCACCAGCAGATTCCTACAGGGGGGGGATGAAAAACTGTTTTTT
J: TRBJ2-5; size: NA; D: NA; length: 15; V: TRBV28; CDR3: CASSLWLRAGGTQYF; DNA: TGTGCCAGCAGTTTATGGCTCCGAGCGGGTGGGACCCAGTACTTC
J: TRBJ2-5; size: NA; D: NA; length: 13; V: TRBV12-3/TRBV12-4; CDR3: CASSFHLQETQYF; DNA: TGTGCCAGCAGTTTTCACTTACAAGAGACCCAGTACTTC
J: TRBJ1-1; size: NA; D: TRBD1; length: 13; V: TRBV18; CDR3: CASSQDRDTEAFF; DNA: TGTGCCAGCTCTCAGGACAGGGACACTGAAGCTTTCTTT
J: TRBJ1-1; size: NA; D: NA; length: 18; V: TRBV5-3; CDR3: CARSHPGGGIPMNTEAFF; DNA: TGTGCCAGAAGCCACCCCGGGGGGGGCATTCCCATGAACACTGAAGCTTTCTTT
J: TRBJ2-3; size: once; D: TRBD2; length: 19; V: TRBV9; CDR3: CASSKVGTSGRRGTDTQYF; DNA: TGTGCCAGCAGCAAAGTCGGGACTAGCGGGAGAAGGGGCACAGATACGCAGTATTTT
J: TRBJ2-5; size: NA; D: NA; length: 12; V: TRBV2; CDR3: CASTGQKETQYF; DNA: TGTGCCAGCACTGGGCAGAAAGAGACCCAGTACTTC
J: TRBJ1-6; size: NA; D: NA; length: 12; V: TRBV11-2; CDR3: CASSLYGRTLHF; DNA: TGTGCCAGCAGCTTGTATGGGCGGACTCTCCACTTT
J: TRBJ1-3; size: NA; D: NA; length: 13; V: TRBV30; CDR3: CAWRLTGSSTIYF; DNA: TGTGCCTGGAGGCTGACAGGAAGCTCGACCATATATTTT
J: TRBJ1-5; size: few; D: TRBD1; length: 15; V: TRBV28; CDR3: CASSSTGGLNQPQHF; DNA: TGTGCCAGCAGTTCGACAGGGGGCCTTAATCAGCCCCAGCATTTT
J: TRBJ2-3; size: NA; D: NA; length: 13; V: TRBV9; CDR3: CASSVGEGDTQYF; DNA: TGTGCCAGCAGCGTAGGCGAGGGAGATACGCAGTATTTT
J: TRBJ2-5; size: NA; D: NA; length: 13; V: TRBV7-2; CDR3: CASSLSGGETQYF; DNA: TGTGCCAGCAGCTTATCAGGTGGGGAGACCCAGTACTTC
J: TRBJ2-1; size: NA; D: TRBD2; length: 14; V: TRBV27; CDR3: CASSRGGDYNEQFF; DNA: TGTGCCAGCTCCCGCGGGGGGGATTACAATGAGCAGTTCTTC
J: TRBJ2-7; size: NA; D: NA; length: 18; V: TRBV20-1; CDR3: CSASGPGNTGHGSYEQYF; DNA: TGCAGTGCTAGTGGTCCCGGAAATACAGGGCACGGCTCCTACGAGCAGTACTTC
J: TRBJ1-1; size: NA; D: TRBD1; length: 14; V: TRBV2; CDR3: CASMRQGVNTEAFF; DNA: TGTGCCAGCATGAGACAGGGGGTGAACACTGAAGCTTTCTTT
J: TRBJ1-3; size: NA; D: TRBD1; length: 17; V: TRBV3-1/TRBV3-2; CDR3: CASSQDGGQSSGNTIYF; DNA: TGTGCCAGCAGCCAAGATGGGGGACAGAGCTCTGGAAACACCATATATTTT
J: TRBJ1-5; size: NA; D: NA; length: 15; V: TRBV28; CDR3: CASTIYGNSNQPQHF; DNA: TGTGCCAGCACCATCTACGGGAATAGCAATCAGCCCCAGCATTTT
J: TRBJ1-1; size: NA; D: NA; length: 14; V: TRBV5-1; CDR3: CASSLDRAEGEAFF; DNA: TGCGCCAGCAGCTTGGACAGGGCCGAAGGGGAAGCTTTCTTT
J: TRBJ2-7; size: NA; D: TRBD2; length: 14; V: TRBV27; CDR3: CASSLVAGPYEQYF; DNA: TGTGCCAGCAGTTTAGTAGCGGGACCCTACGAGCAGTACTTC
J: TRBJ1-2; size: once; D: TRBD1; length: 14; V: TRBV29-1; CDR3: CSVGLGPTGRGYTF; DNA: TGCAGCGTTGGACTGGGCCCGACAGGGCGAGGCTACACCTTC
J: TRBJ1-4; size: few; D: NA; length: 14; V: TRBV5-8; CDR3: CASSPAYSNEKLFF; DNA: TGTGCCAGCAGCCCTGCCTACTCTAATGAAAAACTGTTTTTT
J: TRBJ2-7; size: few; D: NA; length: 15; V: TRBV7-9; CDR3: CASSLSLDNPLEQYF; DNA: TGTGCCAGCAGCTTGAGTCTGGACAATCCCCTAGAGCAGTACTTC
J: TRBJ2-7; size: few; D: TRBD2; length: 14; V: TRBV18; CDR3: CASSPTSVSYEQYF; DNA: TGTGCCAGCTCACCTACTAGCGTCTCCTACGAGCAGTACTTC